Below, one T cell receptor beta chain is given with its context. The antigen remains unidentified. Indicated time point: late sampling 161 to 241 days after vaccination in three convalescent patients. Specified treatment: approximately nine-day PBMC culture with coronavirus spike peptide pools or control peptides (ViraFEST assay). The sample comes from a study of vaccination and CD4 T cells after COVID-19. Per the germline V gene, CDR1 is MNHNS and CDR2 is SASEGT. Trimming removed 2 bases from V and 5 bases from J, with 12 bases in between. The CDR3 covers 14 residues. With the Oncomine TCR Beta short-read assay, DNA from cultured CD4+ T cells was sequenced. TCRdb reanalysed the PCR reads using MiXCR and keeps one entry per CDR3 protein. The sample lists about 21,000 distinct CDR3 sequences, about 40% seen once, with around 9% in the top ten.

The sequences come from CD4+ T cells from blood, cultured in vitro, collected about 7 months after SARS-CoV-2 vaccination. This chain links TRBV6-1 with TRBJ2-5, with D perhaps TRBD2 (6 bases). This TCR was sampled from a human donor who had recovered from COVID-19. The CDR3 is CASSERRVAETQYF. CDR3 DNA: TGTGCCAGCAGTGAAAGGAGGGTCGCGGAGACCCAGTACTTC.